One sample yielded the 6 T cell receptor beta chains listed below, sequenced in a study of cytomegalovirus exposure and HLA in healthy donors. This PCR relied on a set of 60 Vbeta primers and 13 Jbeta primers. Profiled with immunoSEQ multiplex PCR; TCRdb holds only in-frame clones, not every one. The data hold about 120,000 clones, with about three fifths observed a single time. The specimen sequenced was PBMCs. These TCRs come from a man in his forties or fifties in good health and CMV-seropositive.

This chain links TRBV7-2 with TRBJ2-5; 14 bases match TRBD2. This CDR3 spans 17 amino acids. The germline V gene encodes CDR1 SGHTA and CDR2 FQGNSA. Germline trimming cut 0 bases from V and 4 bases from J; bases unmatched to any gene: 4. The CDR3 region is CASSLATSGGARETQYF. CDR3 nucleotides: TGTGCCAGCAGCTTAGCGACTAGCGGGGGGGCCAGAGAGACCCAGTACTTC.

This sequence joins TRBV6-5 and TRBJ2-6; D is uncertain. Germline V gene lookup returns CDR1 MNHEY and CDR2 SVGAGI. Trimming removed 0 bases from V and 0 bases from J, with 6 bases in between. CDR3 length: 16 amino acids. CDR3 nucleotide sequence: TGTGCCAGCAGTTACTCCCCAGGCTCTGGGGCCAACGTCCTGACTTTC. It codes for CASSYSPGSGANVLTF.

This clone has a handful of counts. V and J are TRBV5-1 and TRBJ2-3; 7 bases agree with TRBD2. The CDR3 is 13 amino acids. J was trimmed by 6 bases and V by 7 bases; bases with no gene match: 8. Germline V gene sequence: CDR1 SGHRS, CDR2 YFSETQ. CDR3 coding DNA: TGCGCCAGCGCGGGAGAGGACCGCGATACGCAGTATTTT. Its translation is CASAGEDRDTQYF.

About this clone: Mismatch with germline at one junction end may stem from a read error. The chain combines TRBV2 with TRBJ1-1; D unresolved. CDR1 and CDR2 (germline): SNHLY, FYNNEI. CDR3 length: 10 amino acids. The CDR3 loop reads CASRTGIMRF. CDR3 sequence (DNA): TGTGCCAGCAGGACGGGAATAATGCGATTT. Supplemented by reference TRBV2 and TRBJ1-1, the full variable domain reads EPEVTQTPSHQVTQMGQEVILRCVPISNHLYFYWYRQILGQKVEFLVSFYNNEISEKSEIFDDQFSVERPDGSNFTLKIRSTKLEDSAMYFCASRTGIMRFGQGTRLTVV.

The chain combines TRBV25-1 with TRBJ2-7; D may be TRBD1 (6 bases). The J call is doubtful: the DNA matches TRBJ2-5 better. CDR3 length equals 14 residues. The V gene's germline CDR1 is MGHDK and CDR2 SYGVNS. CDR3: CASSENQGQETQYF. DNA for the CDR3: TGTGCCAGCAGTGAAAATCAGGGGCAAGAGACCCAGTACTTC.

The CDR3 region is CASRPGTGVGPDTQYF. The CDR3 nucleotides read TGTGCCAGCAGGCCCGGGACAGGGGTGGGGCCAGATACGCAGTATTTT. The V gene is TRBV2, the J gene TRBJ2-3; 10 positions match TRBD1. CDR1 is SNHLY and CDR2 is FYNNEI in the germline V gene. The V gene end was trimmed by 6 bases and the J gene end by 4 bases; junction bases not matched to a gene: 10. The CDR3 totals 16 residues.